This TCR beta chain comes out of a study of T cells after yellow fever vaccination. Whole-study context: The SMART-Seq v4 Ultra Low Input method served to prepare the low-cell-number fractions. Whole-study findings and limits: At around 95% for CD4 and roughly 87% for CD8, most primary-vaccination clones showed up again after the booster. A small proportion of clonotypes was detected in both the CD4 and CD8 compartments.

Trimming at V came to 1 base and at J to 4 bases, leaving 10 bases not matched to a gene. The V gene's germline CDR1 is DFQATT and CDR2 SNEGSKA (reference sequence). This CDR3 has 16 amino acids. This clonotype was seen a handful of times. Its antigen is not known. TCRdb redid the calling of the 5' RACE reads with MiXCR, one entry per CDR3 protein. The sample has about 360,000 distinct CDR3 sequences, 6.2% seen once. The chain employs TRBV20-1 and TRBJ2-3; 8 bases line up with TRBD2. The sequencing used PBMCs, collected 5 days after the yellow fever booster vaccination. The sequence derives from a man aged 30 to 39 who received the YFV17D yellow fever vaccine. CDR3 sequence (DNA): TGCAGTGCTAGAGCGGGAGGGCCTGTTTGGGCAGATACGCAGTATTTT. This encodes CSARAGGPVWADTQYF.